The text below deals with one T cell receptor (beta chain). Its antigen remains unknown. RNA extraction and reverse transcription yielded cDNA as sequencing template. The assay was immunoSEQ multiplex PCR, and TCRdb's table has in-frame clones only and misses some. The top ten hold about 4% of the sample, which has about 210,000 clones, 64% seen once. These data come from a study of CD8+ T cells in alopecia areata. Overall study context: The study gave tofacitinib for 6 to 18 months, then 6 months off drug.

General observations from the study: The study also sequences resident alphabeta T cells of normal skin in scalp samples. Having one nonresponder leaves uncertain how baseline CD8+ expansion relates to response.

CDR3 length: 13 amino acids. Germline loops: CDR1 SGHNT, CDR2 YYREEE (reference sequence). The treatment: oral pan-JAK inhibitor, 5-10 mg twice daily. Specimen: CD4+ T cells sorted from blood, collected at week 4, from a patient treated with tofacitinib. The chain employs TRBV5-4 and TRBJ2-5, with D tentatively TRBD1 or TRBD2 (5 bases each). The assigned J gene may be wrong: the sequence end matches TRBJ2-7 better. This clonotype was obtained from a human donor with alopecia areata. The CDR3 reads CASSWDRSYEQYF. The DNA of the CDR3 is TGTGCCAGCAGCTGGGACCGCTCCTACGAGCAGTACTTC.